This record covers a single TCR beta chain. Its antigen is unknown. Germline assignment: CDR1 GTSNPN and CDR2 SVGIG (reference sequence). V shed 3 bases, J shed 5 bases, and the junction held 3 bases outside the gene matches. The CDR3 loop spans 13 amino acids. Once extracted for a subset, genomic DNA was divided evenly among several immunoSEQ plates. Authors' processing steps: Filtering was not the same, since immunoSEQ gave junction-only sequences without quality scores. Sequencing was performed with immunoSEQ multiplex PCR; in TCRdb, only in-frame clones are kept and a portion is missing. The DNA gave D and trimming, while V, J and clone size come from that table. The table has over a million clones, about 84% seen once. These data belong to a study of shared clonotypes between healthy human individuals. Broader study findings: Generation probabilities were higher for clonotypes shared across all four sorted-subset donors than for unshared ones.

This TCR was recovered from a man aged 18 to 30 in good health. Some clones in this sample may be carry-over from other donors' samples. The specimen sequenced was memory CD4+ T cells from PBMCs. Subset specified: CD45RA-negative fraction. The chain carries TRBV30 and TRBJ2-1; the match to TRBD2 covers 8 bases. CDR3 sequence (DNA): TGTGCCTGGAGCGTGGGACTAGACAATGAGCAGTTCTTC. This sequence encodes CAWSVGLDNEQFF.